One and the same sample provided the 30 T cell receptor beta chains below, sequenced in a study of OX40 agonist ivuxolimab in advanced cancers. The data were produced by immunoSEQ multiplex PCR, yet TCRdb's version contains in-frame clones alone and is incomplete. Found here are around 84,000 clones, about 90% of them singletons; the top ten hold more than 0.35%. The input for sequencing was CD4+ or CD8+ T cells sorted from blood, taken in a trial of the OX40 agonist ivuxolimab. The source of these receptors is an adult with an advanced solid tumor such as melanoma, head and neck, liver or kidney cancer.

The V and J genes are TRBV11-2 and TRBJ2-7; TRBD2 matches at 12 bases. The germline V gene encodes CDR1 SGHAT and CDR2 FQNNGV. The junction had 5 bases not matched to a gene; V was cut back by 7 bases and J by 1 base. The CDR3 covers 15 residues. In DNA, the CDR3 is TGTGCCAGCACGCGACTAGCGGGGGCGTCCTACGAGCAGTACTTC. Translating gives CASTRLAGASYEQYF.

This clone was seen just once. The gene calls are TRBV6-6 and TRBJ2-5; D not resolved. The CDR3 spans 12 residues. The germline V gene encodes CDR1 MNHNY and CDR2 SVGAGI (reference sequence). Trimming removed 5 bases at V and 5 bases at J, with 9 bases between. The CDR3 sequence: CASSTLGETQYF. CDR3 DNA sequence: TGTGCCAGCAGTACCTTAGGGGAGACCCAGTACTTC.

V is TRBV7-6 and J is TRBJ2-3, with D unclear. Germline V CDR1 and CDR2: SGHVS, FNYEAQ. Deletions cut 5 bases from V and 4 bases from J, with 10 bases between. The CDR3 runs to 13 residues. The CDR3: CASSPEWADTQYF. The CDR3 region has the DNA TGTGCCAGCAGCCCCGAGTGGGCAGATACGCAGTATTTT.

The chain uses TRBV19 and TRBJ1-5; maybe TRBD1 (6 bases). Germline lookup yields CDR1 LNHDA and CDR2 SQIVND (reference sequence). CDR3 size: 14 residues. V lost 5 bases to trimming and J lost 5 bases, with 13 bases between them. In DNA form, the CDR3 reads TGTGCCAGTAGTTTACGACGGACAGATCAGCCCCAGCATTTT. Amino acid sequence: CASSLRRTDQPQHF. The variable domain in full, with the rest retrieved from reference TRBV19 and TRBJ1-5, is DGGITQSPKYLFRKEGQNVTLSCEQNLNHDAMYWYRQDPGQGLRLIYYSQIVNDFQKGDIAEGYSVSREKKESFPLTVTSAQKNPTAFYLCASSLRRTDQPQHFGDGTRLSIL.

The V gene is TRBV18, the J gene TRBJ1-2, with D possibly being TRBD1 (6 bases). Germline assignment: CDR1 KGHSH and CDR2 LQKENI. The ends were cut back, 1 base at V and 2 bases at J, with 20 bases in the middle. This CDR3 is 18 amino acids long. CDR3 nucleotide sequence: TGTGCCAGCTCACCACTGGCTCTGGACAGAATAAAAAACTATGGCTACACCTTC. Its protein is CASSPLALDRIKNYGYTF.

The chain is built from TRBV5-1 and TRBJ1-1; TRBD1 aligns across 10 bases. CDR3 length equals 16 residues. V dropped 0 bases and J dropped 1; count of bases not matched to a gene: 3. CDR1 SGHRS and CDR2 YFSETQ come from the germline V gene. The chain's CDR3 is CASSLGQGAKNTEAFF. The DNA for the CDR3 is TGCGCCAGCAGCTTGGGACAGGGGGCTAAGAACACTGAAGCTTTCTTT.

The V gene is TRBV5-6, the J gene TRBJ2-1; 7 bases agree with TRBD2. V trimming: 4 bases; J trimming: 4 bases; junction bases outside the gene matches: 14. This CDR3 is built from 17 residues. From germline, CDR1 is SGHDT and CDR2 YYEEEE. The CDR3 sequence: CASSDLSTGGSYNEQFF. The CDR3, as DNA: TGTGCCAGCAGCGATTTGTCCACCGGGGGGTCTTACAATGAGCAGTTCTTC.

V and J are TRBV29-1 and TRBJ2-5; 7 bases are shared with TRBD2. Trimming took 5 bases from V and 2 from J; bases not matched to a gene: 2. Germline assignment: CDR1 SQVTM and CDR2 ANQGSEA. This CDR3 region has 12 residues. Written as DNA, the CDR3 is TGCAGCGTTAGGGAGGGGCAAGAGACCCAGTACTTC. Translating it yields CSVREGQETQYF.

This clone was recorded only once. The chain joins TRBV11-2 to TRBJ2-7; 10 nucleotides line up with TRBD1. CDR1 is SGHAT and CDR2 is FQNNGV in the germline V gene. The CDR3 extends over 14 amino acids. With V trimmed by 5 bases and J by 1 base, 2 bases remained unmatched. Here the CDR3 reads CASSGQGDSYEQYF. The CDR3 DNA reads TGTGCCAGCAGCGGACAGGGGGATTCCTACGAGCAGTACTTC.

The chain uses TRBV28 and TRBJ2-5; D may match TRBD1 or TRBD2 (5 bases each). The J call is doubtful: the DNA matches TRBJ2-7 better. There are 13 residues in the CDR3. Germline V CDR1 and CDR2: MDHEN, SYDVKM. The DNA of the CDR3 is TGTGCCAGCACTCCAGGGAGAGAGGACGAGCAGTACTTC. Residues: CASTPGREDEQYF.

The rearrangement joins TRBV5-4 to TRBJ2-3; D may be TRBD1 or TRBD2 (5 bases each). In germline, CDR1 is SGHNT, CDR2 YYREEE (reference sequence). There are 14 residues in the CDR3. Trimming left V 0 bases short and J 11 bases short, with 16 bases between. DNA of the CDR3: TGTGCCAGCAGCTTGGCTGGGTGGGACCCAGGGCAGTATTTT. Residues: CASSLAGWDPGQYF.

The J gene is TRBJ2-3, the V gene TRBV29-1, with 8 positions matching TRBD2. The CDR3 loop spans 14 amino acids. Unmatched junction bases numbered 13, after V lost 7 bases and J lost 7 bases. CDR1 is SQVTM and CDR2 is ANQGSEA in the germline V gene. Here the CDR3 reads CSALPGGLGNTQYF. The DNA for the CDR3 is TGCAGCGCTCTGCCGGGAGGGTTGGGGAATACGCAGTATTTT.

The chain is built from TRBV21-1 and TRBJ1-5; the D call in the table, TRBD1, was not verified against the DNA. TRBV21-1 is recorded as a pseudogene. The CDR3 totals 16 residues. The CDR3 loop reads CASSTAGTGVNQPQHF. The CDR3 nucleotides read TGTGCCAGCAGCACAGCTGGGACAGGGGTCAATCAGCCCCAGCATTTT.

This clone was detected once. The chain employs TRBV5-4 and TRBJ1-4, with D hard to call. CDR1 is SGHNT and CDR2 is YYREEE in the germline V gene (reference sequence). V was cut by 0 bases and J by 8 bases, with 8 bases left in between. The length of the CDR3 is 13 residues. CDR3 DNA: TGTGCCAGCAGCTTGGTACCAGTCGAAAAACTGTTTTTT. Its protein is CASSLVPVEKLFF.

This clone was picked up a small number of times. This chain uses TRBV7-9 with TRBJ1-1, with D hard to call. Germline loops: CDR1 SEHNR, CDR2 FQNEAQ (reference sequence). V was cut by 5 bases and J by 7 bases, with 14 bases left in between. CDR3 length: 13 amino acids. The CDR3: CASSPLDGSEAFF. CDR3 DNA sequence: TGTGCCAGCAGCCCGTTGGACGGAAGTGAAGCTTTCTTT.

The chain uses TRBV11-3 and TRBJ1-2, with TRBD1 matching 10 bases. Germline loops: CDR1 SGHNT, CDR2 YENEEA. There are 14 residues in the CDR3. Trimming removed 5 bases from V and 7 bases from J; junction bases left unmatched: 7. In DNA, the CDR3 is TGTGCCAGCAGCCCGGAGGGACAGGGGTCTGGCTACACCTTC. Translating gives CASSPEGQGSGYTF.

The V call is TRBV29-1, the J call TRBJ2-1, with D perhaps TRBD1 (5 bases). The CDR3 has 11 residues. Trimming cost V 6 bases and J 14 bases, with 17 bases left between them. CDR1 is SQVTM and CDR2 is ANQGSEA in the germline V gene. This CDR3 reads CSVPGAAWEFF. As DNA, the CDR3 is TGCAGCGTCCCTGGGGCGGCTTGGGAGTTCTTC.

CDR3 DNA sequence: TGTGCCAGCAGTGAATGGGGGGGAGGAGAGACCCAGTACTTC. This gives the protein CASSEWGGGETQYF. The genes are TRBV2 and TRBJ2-5; 7 bases agree with TRBD2. V gave up 2 bases and J gave up 4 bases; unmatched junction bases: 4. The CDR3 length is 14 residues. Looked up from germline, CDR1 is SNHLY and CDR2 is FYNNEI.

V and J are TRBV28 and TRBJ2-5; 8 nucleotides align to TRBD2. V lost 3 bases, J lost 3 bases, and 15 bases stayed unmatched. Germline V gene data show CDR1 as MDHEN and CDR2 as SYDVKM. CDR3 size: 18 residues. For the CDR3, the DNA is TGTGCCAGCAGTTTGAACAGGGTATTTAGCGGGGTGAAAGAGACCCAGTACTTC. Translated: CASSLNRVFSGVKETQYF.

This rearrangement joins TRBV7-9 to TRBJ2-6; a possible D gene is TRBD1 (6 bases). The V end was cut by 4 bases, the J end by 0 bases, with 13 bases between. The CDR3 spans 17 residues. Germline V lookup: CDR1 SEHNR, CDR2 FQNEAQ (reference sequence). The CDR3 region has the DNA TGTGCCAGCAGCTCCCCGGGACAAACCTCTGGGGCCAACGTCCTGACTTTC. Amino acids: CASSSPGQTSGANVLTF.

This chain uses TRBV2 with TRBJ1-3; D possibly corresponds to TRBD1 (5 bases). The germline V and J ends were trimmed by 3 bases and 3 bases, with 12 bases remaining between them. The CDR3 sequence is 15 residues long. CDR1 SNHLY and CDR2 FYNNEI come from the germline V gene. The CDR3 loop reads CASSEMRGYGNTIYF. As DNA, the CDR3 is TGTGCCAGCAGTGAGATGAGGGGCTATGGAAACACCATATATTTT.

The chain links TRBV4-1 to TRBJ1-2; D may be TRBD1 (5 bases). The V end was cut by 5 bases, the J end by 4 bases, with 11 bases between. The CDR3 extends over 13 amino acids. Germline-derived CDR1 and CDR2 are MGHRA and YSYEKL. As DNA, the CDR3 is TGCGCCAGCAGCAGGGGTGGAGGCTATGGCTACACCTTC. Translating it yields CASSRGGGYGYTF.

The chain uses TRBV18 and TRBJ2-1; D perhaps matches TRBD2 (6 bases). Germline V CDR1 and CDR2: KGHSH, LQKENI. The V gene lost 5 bases and the J gene lost 9 bases, with 14 bases spanning the gap. This CDR3 has 13 residues. The chain's CDR3 is CASSIREFGEQFF. CDR3 nucleotides: TGTGCCAGCTCAATCCGGGAGTTCGGTGAGCAGTTCTTC.

The chain joins TRBV19 to TRBJ2-1; possible D gene TRBD2, 5 bases. Germline V lookup: CDR1 LNHDA, CDR2 SQIVND (reference sequence). V shed 0 bases and J shed 11 bases, with 14 bases lying between them. This CDR3 is built from 14 residues. The CDR3 DNA reads TGTGCCAGTAGTATAGAGGAGCGGTTTTATAAGCAGTTCTTC. Translated, it gives CASSIEERFYKQFF.

The V call is TRBV5-1, the J call TRBJ1-5, with D perhaps TRBD1 (5 bases). The CDR3 consists of 15 residues. The ends were cut back, 8 bases at V and 4 bases at J, with 19 bases in the middle. The V gene's germline CDR1 is SGHRS and CDR2 YFSETQ. The CDR3 reads CARVTGPEPNQPQHF. The DNA of the CDR3 is TGCGCCAGAGTAACAGGCCCGGAGCCGAATCAGCCCCAGCATTTT.

V gene TRBV7-9 combines with J gene TRBJ2-7; 7 positions agree with TRBD1. The germline V gene encodes CDR1 SEHNR and CDR2 FQNEAQ (reference sequence). J was trimmed by 4 bases and V by 3 bases; bases with no gene match: 3. This CDR3 is built from 13 residues. CDR3 in amino acids: CASSLGTVYEQYF. CDR3 nucleotide sequence: TGTGCCAGCAGCTTGGGGACAGTATACGAGCAGTACTTC.

CDR3 amino acids: CASSQAQSSGLSSYNEQFF. The CDR3 DNA follows: TGCGCCAGCAGCCAAGCCCAAAGTAGCGGCCTAAGCTCCTACAATGAGCAGTTCTTC. V gene TRBV4-1 combines with J gene TRBJ2-1; D possibly corresponds to TRBD2 (6 bases). Trimming took off 1 base at V and 0 bases at J, with 19 bases between the two ends. The germline CDR1 and CDR2 sequences are MGHRA and YSYEKL. The CDR3 consists of 19 residues.

This chain connects TRBV28 to TRBJ1-4, with a weak D call TRBD1 (5 bases). V lost 2 bases and J 8 bases, leaving 12 bases between the germline ends. Germline V CDR1 and CDR2: MDHEN, SYDVKM. The CDR3 consists of 14 residues. CDR3 amino acids: CASSLTGQREKLFF. CDR3 DNA sequence: TGTGCCAGCAGTTTAACAGGTCAGAGGGAAAAACTGTTTTTT.

This rearrangement joins TRBV5-4 to TRBJ2-7; TRBD2 agrees at 9 bases. With 5 bases clipped from V and 5 bases from J, the junction kept 11 bases outside the gene matches. CDR1 and CDR2 (germline): SGHNT, YYREEE (reference sequence). This CDR3 region has 15 residues. CDR3 region: CASRRGGGRADEQYF. CDR3 bases: TGTGCCAGCAGGAGGGGCGGCGGGAGGGCCGACGAGCAGTACTTC. Based on the CDR3 plus reference TRBV5-4 and TRBJ2-7, the full variable domain is ETGVTQSPTHLIKTRGQQVTLRCSSQSGHNTVSWYQQALGQGPQFIFQYYREEENGRGNFPPRFSGLQFPNYSSELNVNALELDDSALYLCASRRGGGRADEQYFGPGTRLTVT.

This sequence joins TRBV28 and TRBJ1-3; D unresolved. The V end was cut by 5 bases, the J end by 0 bases, with 11 bases between. This CDR3 is built from 15 residues. From germline, CDR1 is MDHEN and CDR2 SYDVKM. This CDR3 reads CASSPTSISGNTIYF. CDR3 in DNA: TGTGCCAGCAGTCCGACAAGTATCTCTGGAAACACCATATATTTT.